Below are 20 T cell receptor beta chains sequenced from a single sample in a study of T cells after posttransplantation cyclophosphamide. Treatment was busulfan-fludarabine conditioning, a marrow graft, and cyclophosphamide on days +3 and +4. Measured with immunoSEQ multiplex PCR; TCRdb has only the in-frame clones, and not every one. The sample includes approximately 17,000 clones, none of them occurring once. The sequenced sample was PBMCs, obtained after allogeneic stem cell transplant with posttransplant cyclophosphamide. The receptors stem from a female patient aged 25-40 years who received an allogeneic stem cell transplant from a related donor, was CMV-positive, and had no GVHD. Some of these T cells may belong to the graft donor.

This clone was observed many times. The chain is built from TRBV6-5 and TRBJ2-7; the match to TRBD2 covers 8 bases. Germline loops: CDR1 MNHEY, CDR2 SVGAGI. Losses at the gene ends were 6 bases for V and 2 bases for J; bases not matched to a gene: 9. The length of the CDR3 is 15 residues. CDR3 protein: CASSSPGRGAYEQYF. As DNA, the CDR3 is TGTGCCAGCAGCTCTCCCGGGAGGGGGGCCTACGAGCAGTACTTC.

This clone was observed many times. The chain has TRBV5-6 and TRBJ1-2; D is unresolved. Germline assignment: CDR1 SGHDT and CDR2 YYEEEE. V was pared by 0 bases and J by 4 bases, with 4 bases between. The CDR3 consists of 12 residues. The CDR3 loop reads CASSLAGYGYTF. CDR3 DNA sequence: TGTGCCAGCAGCTTGGCGGGCTATGGCTACACCTTC. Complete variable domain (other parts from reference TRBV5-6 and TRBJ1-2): DAGVTQSPTHLIKTRGQQVTLRCSPKSGHDTVSWYQQALGQGPQFIFQYYEEEERQRGNFPDRFSGHQFPNYSSELNVNALLLGDSALYLCASSLAGYGYTFGSGTRLTVV.

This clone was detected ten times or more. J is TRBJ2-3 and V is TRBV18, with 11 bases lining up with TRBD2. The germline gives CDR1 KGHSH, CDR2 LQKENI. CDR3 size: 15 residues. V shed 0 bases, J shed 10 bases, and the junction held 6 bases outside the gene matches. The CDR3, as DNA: TGTGCCAGCTCACCACCCGGCCTAGCGGGGGGTTCGCAGTATTTT. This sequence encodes CASSPPGLAGGSQYF.

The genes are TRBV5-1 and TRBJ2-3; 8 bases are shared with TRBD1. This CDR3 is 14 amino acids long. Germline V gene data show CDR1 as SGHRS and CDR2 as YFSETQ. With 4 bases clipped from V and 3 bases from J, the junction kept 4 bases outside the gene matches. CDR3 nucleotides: TGCGCCAGCAGCACGGACAGGGTTACAGATACGCAGTATTTT. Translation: CASSTDRVTDTQYF.

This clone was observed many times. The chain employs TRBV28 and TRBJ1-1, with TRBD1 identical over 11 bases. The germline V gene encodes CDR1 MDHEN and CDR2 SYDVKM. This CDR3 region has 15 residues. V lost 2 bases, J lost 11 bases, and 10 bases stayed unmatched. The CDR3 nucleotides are TGTGCCAGCAGTTTAGTAGGACAGGGGGCCGGGATGGCTTTCTTT. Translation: CASSLVGQGAGMAFF.

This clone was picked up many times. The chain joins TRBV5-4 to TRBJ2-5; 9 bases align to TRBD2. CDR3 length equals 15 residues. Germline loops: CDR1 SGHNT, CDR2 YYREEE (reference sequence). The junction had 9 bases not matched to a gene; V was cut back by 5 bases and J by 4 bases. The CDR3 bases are TGTGCCAGCAGGGCGGCGGGAGGGCTTCCAGAGACCCAGTACTTC. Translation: CASRAAGGLPETQYF.

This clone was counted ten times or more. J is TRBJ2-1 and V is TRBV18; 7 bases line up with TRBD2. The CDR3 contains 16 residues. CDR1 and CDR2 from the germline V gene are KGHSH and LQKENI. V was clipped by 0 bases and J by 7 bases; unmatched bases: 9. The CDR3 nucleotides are TGTGCCAGCTCACCACCGGTTGGTGGGGGGGAGAATGAGCAGTTCTTC. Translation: CASSPPVGGGENEQFF.

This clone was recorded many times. The CDR3, as DNA: TGCGCCAGCAGCCAAGGTACAGCGGCCCCCTACAATGAGCAGTTCTTC. Amino acid sequence: CASSQGTAAPYNEQFF. The chain couples TRBV4-3 to TRBJ2-1; a weak D match, TRBD2 (5 bases). Trimming cost V 1 base and J 2 bases, with 12 bases left between them. The CDR3 sequence is 16 residues long. CDR1 LGHNA and CDR2 YSLEER come from the germline V gene.

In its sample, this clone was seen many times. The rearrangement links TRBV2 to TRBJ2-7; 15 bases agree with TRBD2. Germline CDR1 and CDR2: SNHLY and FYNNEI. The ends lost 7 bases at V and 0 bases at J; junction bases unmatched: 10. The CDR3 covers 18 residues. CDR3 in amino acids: CASIAGTSGRRRSYEQYF. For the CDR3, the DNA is TGTGCCAGCATTGCCGGGACTAGCGGGAGGAGACGCTCCTACGAGCAGTACTTC.

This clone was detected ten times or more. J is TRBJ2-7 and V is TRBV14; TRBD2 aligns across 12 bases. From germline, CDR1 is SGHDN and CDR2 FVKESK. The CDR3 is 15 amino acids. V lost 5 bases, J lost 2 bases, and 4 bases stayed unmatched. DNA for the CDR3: TGTGCCAGCAGCTCTCTAGCGGGAGGGCCCTACGAGCAGTACTTC. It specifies CASSSLAGGPYEQYF.

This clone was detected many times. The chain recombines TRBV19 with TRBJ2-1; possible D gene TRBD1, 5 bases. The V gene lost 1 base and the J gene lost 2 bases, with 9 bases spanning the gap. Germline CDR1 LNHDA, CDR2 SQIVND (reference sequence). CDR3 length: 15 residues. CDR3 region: CASSIAGITYNEQFF. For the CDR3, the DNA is TGTGCCAGTAGTATAGCAGGGATCACCTACAATGAGCAGTTCTTC.

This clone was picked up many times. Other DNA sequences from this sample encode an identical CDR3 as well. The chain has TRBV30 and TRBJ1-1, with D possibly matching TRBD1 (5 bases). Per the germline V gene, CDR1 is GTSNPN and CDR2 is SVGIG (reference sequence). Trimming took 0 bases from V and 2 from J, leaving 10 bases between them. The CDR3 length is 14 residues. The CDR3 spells CAWSVPRVNTEAFF. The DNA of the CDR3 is TGTGCCTGGAGTGTACCCAGGGTAAACACTGAAGCTTTCTTT.

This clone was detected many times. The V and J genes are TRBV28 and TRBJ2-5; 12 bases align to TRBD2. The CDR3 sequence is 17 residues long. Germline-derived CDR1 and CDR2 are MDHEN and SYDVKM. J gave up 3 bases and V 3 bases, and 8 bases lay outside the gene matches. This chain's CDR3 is CASSFLPLAGGKETQYF. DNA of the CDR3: TGTGCCAGCAGTTTTCTACCGCTAGCGGGAGGGAAAGAGACCCAGTACTTC. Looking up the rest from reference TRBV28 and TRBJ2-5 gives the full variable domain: DVKVTQSSRYLVKRTGEKVFLECVQDMDHENMFWYRQDPGLGLRLIYFSYDVKMKEKGDIPEGYSVSREKKERFSLILESASTNQTSMYLCASSFLPLAGGKETQYFGPGTRLLVL.

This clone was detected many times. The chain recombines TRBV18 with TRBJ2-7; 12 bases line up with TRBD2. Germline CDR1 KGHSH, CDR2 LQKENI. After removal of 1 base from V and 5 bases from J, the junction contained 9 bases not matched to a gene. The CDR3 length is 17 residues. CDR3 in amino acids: CASSPRSLAGGYDEQYF. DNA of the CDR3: TGTGCCAGCTCACCACGAAGCCTAGCGGGAGGGTACGACGAGCAGTACTTC.

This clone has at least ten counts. The CDR3 DNA reads TGTGCCAGCAGCTTCGCCGCTAGCGGGGATTACAATGAGCAGTTCTTC. Translation: CASSFAASGDYNEQFF. The chain is built from TRBV6-6 and TRBJ2-1, with 9 bases aligning to TRBD2. The trim removed 6 bases at V and 4 bases at J, leaving 10 bases unmatched. The CDR3 sequence is 16 residues long. The germline V gene encodes CDR1 MNHNY and CDR2 SVGAGI (reference sequence).

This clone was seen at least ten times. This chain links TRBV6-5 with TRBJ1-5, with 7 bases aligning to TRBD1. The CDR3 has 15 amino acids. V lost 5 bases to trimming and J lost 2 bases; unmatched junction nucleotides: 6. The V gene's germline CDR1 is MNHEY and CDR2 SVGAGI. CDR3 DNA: TGTGCCAGCAGTCGAGGGGGCGCGGGCAATCAGCCCCAGCATTTT. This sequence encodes CASSRGGAGNQPQHF.

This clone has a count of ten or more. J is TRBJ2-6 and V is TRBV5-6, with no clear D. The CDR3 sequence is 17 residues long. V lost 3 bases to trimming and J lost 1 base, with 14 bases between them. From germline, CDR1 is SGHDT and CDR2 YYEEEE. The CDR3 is CASSSASRYSGANVLTF. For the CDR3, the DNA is TGTGCCAGCAGCTCGGCTAGTAGGTATTCTGGGGCCAACGTCCTGACTTTC.

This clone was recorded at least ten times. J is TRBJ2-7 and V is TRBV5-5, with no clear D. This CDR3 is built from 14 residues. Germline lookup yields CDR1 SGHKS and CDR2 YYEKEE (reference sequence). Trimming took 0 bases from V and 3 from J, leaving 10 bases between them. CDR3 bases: TGTGCCAGCAGCTTGGGAGGAACCCTCTACGAGCAGTACTTC. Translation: CASSLGGTLYEQYF.

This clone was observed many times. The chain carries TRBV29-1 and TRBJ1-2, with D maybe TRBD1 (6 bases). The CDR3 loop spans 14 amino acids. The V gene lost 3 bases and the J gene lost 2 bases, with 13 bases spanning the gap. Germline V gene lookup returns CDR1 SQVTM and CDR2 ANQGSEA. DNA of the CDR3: TGCAGCGTTGATAACAGGGAAGGGAACTATGGCTACACCTTC. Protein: CSVDNREGNYGYTF.

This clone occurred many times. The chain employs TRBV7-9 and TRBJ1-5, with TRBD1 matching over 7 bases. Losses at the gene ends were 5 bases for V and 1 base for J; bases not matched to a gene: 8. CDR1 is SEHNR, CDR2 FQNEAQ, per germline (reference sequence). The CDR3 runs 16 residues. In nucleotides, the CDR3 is TGTGCCAGCAGCGCTGACAGGGTGGGCAGCAATCAGCCCCAGCATTTT. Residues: CASSADRVGSNQPQHF.